This TCR beta chain was identified during a study of shared clonotypes between healthy human individuals. In the naive CD8 group, cells lacked CD45RO and were positively selected for CCR7, so terminally differentiated effector memory CD45RA+ cells were left out. V gave up 5 bases and J gave up 1 base; unmatched junction bases: 4. The CDR3 has 15 residues. Germline lookup yields CDR1 LNHDA and CDR2 SQIVND (reference sequence). Assay: immunoSEQ multiplex PCR; the TCRdb copy retains only in-frame clones and omits some. The sample holds millions of clones, 90% to 95% seen once. The receptor was derived from a man aged 18-30 years in good health. Some clones in this sample may be carry-over from other donors' samples. The chain uses TRBV19 and TRBJ2-2; 7 bases are a match to TRBD1. Sequenced material: naive CD8+ T cells from PBMCs. The CDR3 reads CASSGGQRNTGELFF. CDR3 DNA: TGTGCCAGTAGTGGGGGACAGAGGAACACCGGGGAGCTGTTTTTT.